The rows below give T cell receptor beta chains drawn from one sample of a study of cytomegalovirus exposure and HLA in healthy donors. Sequencing was performed with immunoSEQ multiplex PCR; in TCRdb, only in-frame clones are kept and a portion is missing. The table lists about 96,000 clones, more than 60% of them singletons. Sequencing input: PBMCs. The receptors originated from a man younger than 45 in good health and CMV-seronegative. The CDR3 runs from the conserved cysteine through the conserved F or W. D genes are given only for firm matches. Clone size is given for some rows only: seen once, a few or many times, or a class if the clone is expanded.

size,V,J,D,CDR3,DNA
.,TRBV5-6,TRBJ1-6,.,CASSFSGGYNSPLHF,TGTGCCAGCAGCTTCTCGGGCGGGTATAATTCACCCCTCCACTTT
.,TRBV28,TRBJ2-5,.,CASSPADRKETQYF,TGTGCCAGCAGTCCAGCGGACAGAAAAGAGACCCAGTACTTC
once,TRBV18,TRBJ1-4,TRBD1,CASSPGQGAFITNEKLFF,TGTGCCAGCTCACCGGGACAGGGAGCGTTCATTACTAATGAAAAACTGTTTTTT
.,TRBV4-3,TRBJ2-3,TRBD1,CASSQAGTGYGTDTQYF,TGCGCCAGCAGCCAAGCAGGGACAGGGTATGGCACAGATACGCAGTATTTT
.,TRBV18,TRBJ1-4,.,CASSLKAGDEGKLFF,TGTGCCAGCTCACTAAAGGCGGGCGATGAAGGAAAACTGTTTTTT
.,TRBV5-1,TRBJ2-7,TRBD2,CASSSGGILHEQYF,TGCGCCAGTTCTAGCGGGGGGATTCTCCACGAGCAGTACTTC
.,TRBV28,TRBJ1-4,.,CASSSGQRRANEKLFF,TGTGCCAGCAGTTCCGGACAGCGGCGGGCGAATGAAAAACTGTTTTTT
.,TRBV6-6,TRBJ1-2,.,CASSYAVRNYGYTF,TGTGCCAGCAGTTACGCGGTCAGAAACTATGGCTACACCTTC
.,TRBV4-3,TRBJ1-1,.,CASSQEVGQTEAFF,TGCGCCAGCAGCCAAGAGGTCGGACAGACTGAAGCTTTCTTT
.,TRBV5-1,TRBJ2-3,.,CASSLDQGSDTQYF,TGCGCCAGCAGCTTGGACCAGGGGTCAGATACGCAGTATTTT
few,TRBV2,TRBJ2-7,.,CASSEWGTGVEQYF,TGTGCCAGCAGTGAATGGGGGACTGGGGTCGAGCAGTACTTC
once,TRBV19,TRBJ1-2,.,CASSVPGGYTF,TGTGCCAGTAGTGTACCAGGAGGCTACACCTTC
few,TRBV10-3,TRBJ2-2,.,CAISESLGTPNTGELFF,TGTGCCATCAGTGAGTCCTTGGGGACACCTAACACCGGGGAGCTGTTTTTT
.,TRBV27,TRBJ2-7,TRBD1,CASGQGSSYEQYF,TGTGCCAGTGGACAGGGAAGCTCCTACGAGCAGTACTTC
.,TRBV28,TRBJ1-5,TRBD1,CASSLWLGQGYQPQHF,TGTGCCAGCAGTTTATGGCTCGGACAGGGGTACCAGCCCCAGCATTTT
.,TRBV18,TRBJ1-1,TRBD1,CASSLRTRGLGSTEAFF,TGTGCCAGCTCACTCCGAACGAGGGGGCTAGGAAGTACTGAAGCTTTCTTT
.,TRBV10-2,TRBJ2-7,TRBD1,CASGDRVDGGEQYF,TGCGCCAGCGGGGACAGGGTTGATGGAGGCGAGCAGTACTTC
.,TRBV6-1,TRBJ2-7,.,CASSDLAGPSSYEQYF,TGTGCCAGCAGTGATCTTGCGGGGCCAAGCTCCTACGAGCAGTACTTC
.,TRBV29-1,TRBJ1-1,.,CSATGGNTEAFF,TGCAGCGCCACGGGGGGGAACACTGAAGCTTTCTTT
few,TRBV30,TRBJ2-7,TRBD1,CAWSVSRSRGRTLSSYEQYF,TGTGCCTGGAGTGTGTCGAGGAGCAGGGGGCGAACCCTGAGCTCCTACGAGCAGTACTTC
.,TRBV7-2,TRBJ2-3,TRBD1,CASSSGQGYTQYF,TGTGCCAGCAGCTCGGGACAGGGGTATACGCAGTATTTT
.,TRBV27,TRBJ1-2,.,CASSSGGIGYTF,TGTGCCAGCAGCTCAGGAGGGATCGGCTACACCTTC
.,TRBV5-1,TRBJ2-2,TRBD2,CASSRSVAGLDNTGELFF,TGCGCCAGCAGCCGAAGCGTAGCGGGGCTAGACAACACCGGGGAGCTGTTTTTT
.,TRBV5-4,TRBJ1-5,.,CASSLGLGADQPQHF,TGTGCCAGCAGCTTGGGTTTGGGGGCAGATCAGCCCCAGCATTTT
.,TRBV7-8,TRBJ2-1,TRBD2,CASSPLAGSSYNEQFF,TGTGCCAGCAGCCCCTTAGCGGGGAGCTCCTACAATGAGCAGTTCTTC
.,TRBV4-2,TRBJ1-2,.,CASSQDDGGDFYGYTF,TGTGCCAGCAGCCAAGACGATGGGGGGGATTTCTATGGCTACACCTTC
.,TRBV30,TRBJ1-5,TRBD1,CAWRLTGGSNQPQHF,TGTGCCTGGAGGCTTACAGGGGGGAGCAATCAGCCCCAGCATTTT
.,TRBV30,TRBJ2-3,TRBD2,CAWASGGTTDTQYF,TGTGCCTGGGCTAGCGGGGGGACCACAGATACGCAGTATTTT
few,TRBV19,TRBJ2-3,.,CASSTTGSSAQYF,TGTGCCAGTAGTACAACGGGGTCTTCAGCGCAGTATTTT
few,TRBV27,TRBJ1-2,TRBD1,CASSLSTGLEGYTF,TGTGCCAGCAGTCTATCGACAGGGTTGGAGGGCTACACCTTC
once,TRBV29-1,TRBJ2-2,.,CSVEALAGFGGELFF,TGCAGCGTTGAAGCCTTGGCGGGTTTTGGAGGGGAGCTGTTTTTT
.,TRBV27,TRBJ2-4,.,CASSSGHWRFKNIQYF,TGTGCCAGCAGCTCTGGACACTGGCGATTTAAAAACATTCAGTACTTC
.,TRBV4-1,TRBJ1-2,.,CASSQDREAGQAPFGQGYTF,TGCGCCAGCAGCCAAGATCGGGAGGCCGGGCAGGCTCCCTTCGGTCAGGGGTACACCTTC
once,TRBV2,TRBJ1-5,TRBD1,CASSRDRGQPQHF,TGTGCCAGCAGCCGGGACAGGGGTCAGCCCCAGCATTTT
.,TRBV5-1,TRBJ1-4,.,CASSWRPRDSANEKLFF,TGCGCCAGCAGCTGGAGGCCCAGGGACTCGGCTAATGAAAAACTGTTTTTT
.,TRBV7-2,TRBJ2-1,TRBD1,CASSPDRVIANEQFF,TGTGCCAGCAGCCCCGACAGGGTGATCGCCAATGAGCAGTTCTTC
once,TRBV6-5,TRBJ1-2,.,CASTDSGSRGYTF,TGTGCCAGCACCGATTCAGGGTCCCGGGGCTACACCTTC
.,TRBV6-6,TRBJ2-3,.,CASPLTAGSTDTQYF,TGTGCCAGCCCCCTCACAGCCGGCAGCACAGATACGCAGTATTTT
.,TRBV19,TRBJ1-6,TRBD1,CASSMLTGVSSPLHF,TGTGCCAGTAGTATGTTGACAGGGGTGAGTTCACCCCTCCACTTT
few,TRBV5-1,TRBJ2-3,TRBD1,CASSTATGVETDTQYF,TGCGCCAGCAGCACCGCGACAGGGGTTGAAACAGATACGCAGTATTTT
.,TRBV30,TRBJ1-5,.,CAWSVLVSNQPQHF,TGTGCCTGGAGTGTACTGGTTAGCAATCAGCCCCAGCATTTT
.,TRBV5-6,TRBJ2-3,TRBD1,CASSRYGTGTDTQYF,TGTGCCAGCAGCCGCTACGGGACAGGGACCGATACGCAGTATTTT
few,TRBV5-6,TRBJ2-3,TRBD1,CASSPQGQGMTDTQYF,TGTGCCAGCAGCCCCCAGGGACAGGGAATGACAGATACGCAGTATTTT
.,TRBV23-1,TRBJ2-5,.,CAKAGRPPTQYF,TGCGCCAAAGCGGGCAGGCCTCCGACCCAGTACTTC
.,TRBV18,TRBJ1-1,.,CASSPPYGGPGTEAFF,TGTGCCAGCTCACCACCTTACGGGGGGCCGGGCACTGAAGCTTTCTTT
few,TRBV2,TRBJ1-1,.,CASSPRLFEAFF,TGTGCCAGCAGCCCAAGACTGTTTGAAGCTTTCTTT
.,TRBV13,TRBJ1-6,.,CASSQQRLEGSPLHF,TGTGCCAGCAGCCAGCAACGGTTGGAGGGTTCACCCCTCCACTTT
.,TRBV6-6,TRBJ2-1,TRBD2,CASTERGGHEQFF,TGTGCCAGCACTGAGCGGGGGGGACATGAGCAGTTCTTC
.,TRBV5-5,TRBJ1-2,TRBD1,CASSLGDSRGYTF,TGTGCCAGCAGCTTGGGGGACAGTCGTGGCTACACCTTC
.,TRBV6-5,TRBJ1-2,.,CVGLRGKGYYGYTF,TGTGTTGGGCTTCGGGGGAAAGGCTACTATGGCTACACCTTC
.,TRBV6-5,TRBJ2-1,.,CASIGSTTVNEQFF,TGTGCCAGCATCGGAAGCACTACCGTCAATGAGCAGTTCTTC
.,TRBV29-1,TRBJ2-7,.,CSVDSQGSEQYF,TGCAGCGTTGACAGTCAGGGCAGTGAGCAGTACTTC
few,TRBV7-2,TRBJ1-5,.,CASSFGQVGNQPQHF,TGTGCCAGCAGCTTTGGTCAAGTAGGCAATCAGCCCCAGCATTTT
.,TRBV5-1,TRBJ1-2,.,CASSLARQSYGYTF,TGCGCCAGCAGCTTGGCCAGGCAGAGCTATGGCTACACCTTC